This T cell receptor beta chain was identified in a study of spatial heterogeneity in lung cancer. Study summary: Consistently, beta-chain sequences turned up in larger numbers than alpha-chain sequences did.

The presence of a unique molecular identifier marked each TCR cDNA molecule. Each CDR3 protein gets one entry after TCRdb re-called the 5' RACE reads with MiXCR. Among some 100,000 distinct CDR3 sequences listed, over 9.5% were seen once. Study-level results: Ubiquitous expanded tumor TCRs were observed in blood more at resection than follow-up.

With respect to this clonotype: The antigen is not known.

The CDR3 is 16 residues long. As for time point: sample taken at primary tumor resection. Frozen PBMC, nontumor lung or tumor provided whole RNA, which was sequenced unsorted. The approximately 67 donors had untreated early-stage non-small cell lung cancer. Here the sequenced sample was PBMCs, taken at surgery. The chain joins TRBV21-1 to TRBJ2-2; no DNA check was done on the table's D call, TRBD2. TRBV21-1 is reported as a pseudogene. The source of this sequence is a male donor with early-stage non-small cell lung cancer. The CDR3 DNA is TGTGCCAGCAGCAAAGCCATCGCGGGGGGCACCGGGGAGCTGTTTTTT. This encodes CASSKAIAGGTGELFF.